This TCR beta chain was identified in a study of cytomegalovirus exposure and HLA in healthy donors. Study background: The 120 or so validation repertoires used the same platform as the approximately 670 first-cohort repertoires (as reported by a later analysis).

This clone has just one count. What it binds is not known. Study-wide results and caveats: There were some 150 TCR beta chains listed as cytomegalovirus-associated.

The table came from immunoSEQ multiplex PCR; TCRdb's copy has only in-frame clones and leaves some out. The table has 200,000 or so clones, 70% to 90% seen once; the top ten hold roughly 6%. Germline assignment: CDR1 SGHTA and CDR2 FQGTGA. The CDR3 consists of 15 residues. Trimming removed 2 bases from V and 4 bases from J, with 13 bases in between. Sequencing input: PBMCs. The chain employs TRBV7-3 and TRBJ2-3, with D perhaps given as TRBD1 or TRBD2 (6 bases each). The sequence came from a woman aged 18-35 years in good health and CMV-seronegative. This CDR3 is CASSLARGLADTQYF. Here the CDR3 DNA reads TGTGCCAGCAGCTTAGCCCGGGGGCTCGCAGATACGCAGTATTTT.